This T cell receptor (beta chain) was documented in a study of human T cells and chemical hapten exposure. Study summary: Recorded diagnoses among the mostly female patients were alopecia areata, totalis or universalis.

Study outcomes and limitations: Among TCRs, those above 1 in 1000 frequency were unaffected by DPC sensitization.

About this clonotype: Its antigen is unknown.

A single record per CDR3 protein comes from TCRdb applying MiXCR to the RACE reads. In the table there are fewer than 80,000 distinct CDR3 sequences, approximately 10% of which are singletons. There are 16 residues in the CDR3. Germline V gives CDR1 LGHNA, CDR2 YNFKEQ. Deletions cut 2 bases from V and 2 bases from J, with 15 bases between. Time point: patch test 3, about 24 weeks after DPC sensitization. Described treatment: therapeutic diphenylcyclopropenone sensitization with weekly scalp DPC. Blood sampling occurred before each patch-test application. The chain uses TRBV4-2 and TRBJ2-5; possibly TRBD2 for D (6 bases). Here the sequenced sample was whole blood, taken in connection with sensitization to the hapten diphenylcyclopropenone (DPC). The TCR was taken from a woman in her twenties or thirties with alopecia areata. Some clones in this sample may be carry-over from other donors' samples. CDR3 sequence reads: CASSQYTGTGQETQYF. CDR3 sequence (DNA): TGTGCCAGCAGCCAATATACCGGGACTGGGCAAGAGACCCAGTACTTC.